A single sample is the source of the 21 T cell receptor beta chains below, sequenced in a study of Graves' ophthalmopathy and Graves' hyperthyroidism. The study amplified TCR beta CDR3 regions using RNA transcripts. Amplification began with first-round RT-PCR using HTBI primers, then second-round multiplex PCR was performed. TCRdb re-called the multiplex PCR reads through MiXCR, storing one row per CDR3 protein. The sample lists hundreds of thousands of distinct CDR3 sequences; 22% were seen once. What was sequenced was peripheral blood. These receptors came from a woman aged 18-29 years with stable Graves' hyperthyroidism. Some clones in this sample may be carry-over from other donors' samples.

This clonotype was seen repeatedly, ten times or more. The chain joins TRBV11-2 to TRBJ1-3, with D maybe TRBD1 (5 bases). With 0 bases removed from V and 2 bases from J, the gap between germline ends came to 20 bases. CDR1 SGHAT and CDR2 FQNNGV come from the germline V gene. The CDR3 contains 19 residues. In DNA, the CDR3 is TGTGCCAGCAGCTTAGAAAGTCAGTACACAGGAGGTACTGGAAACACCATATATTTT. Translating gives CASSLESQYTGGTGNTIYF.

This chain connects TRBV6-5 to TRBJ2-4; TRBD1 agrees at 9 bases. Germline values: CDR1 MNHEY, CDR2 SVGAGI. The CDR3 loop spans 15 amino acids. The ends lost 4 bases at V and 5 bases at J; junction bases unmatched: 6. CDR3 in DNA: TGTGCCAGCAGTTTCCACCGGGACAGGGAAAACATTCAGTACTTC. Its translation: CASSFHRDRENIQYF.

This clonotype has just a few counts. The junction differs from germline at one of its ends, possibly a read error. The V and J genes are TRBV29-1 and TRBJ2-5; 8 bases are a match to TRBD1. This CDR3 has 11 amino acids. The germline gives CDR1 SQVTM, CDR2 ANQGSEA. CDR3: CSVDRVETKYF. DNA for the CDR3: TGCAGCGTGGACAGGGTCGAGACCAAGTACTTC.

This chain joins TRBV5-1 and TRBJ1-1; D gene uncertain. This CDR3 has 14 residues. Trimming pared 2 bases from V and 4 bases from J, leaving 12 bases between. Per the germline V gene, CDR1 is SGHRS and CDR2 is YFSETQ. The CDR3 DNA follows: TGCGCCAGCAGCTTCGATCCTTCGGGCACTGAAGCTTTCTTT. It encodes CASSFDPSGTEAFF.

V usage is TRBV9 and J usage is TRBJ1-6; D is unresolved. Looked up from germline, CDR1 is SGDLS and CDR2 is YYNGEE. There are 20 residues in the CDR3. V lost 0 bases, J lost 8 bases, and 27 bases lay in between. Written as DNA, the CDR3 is TGTGCCAGCAGCGTAGCTCCAATTTTGGGAGCCTCCTTCTGGGATTCACCCCTCCACTTT. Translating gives CASSVAPILGASFWDSPLHF. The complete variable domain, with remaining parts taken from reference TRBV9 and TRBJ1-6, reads DSGVTQTPKHLITATGQRVTLRCSPRSGDLSVYWYQQSLDQGLQFLIQYYNGEERAKGNILERFSAQQFPDLHSELNLSSLELGDSALYFCASSVAPILGASFWDSPLHFGNGTRLTVT.

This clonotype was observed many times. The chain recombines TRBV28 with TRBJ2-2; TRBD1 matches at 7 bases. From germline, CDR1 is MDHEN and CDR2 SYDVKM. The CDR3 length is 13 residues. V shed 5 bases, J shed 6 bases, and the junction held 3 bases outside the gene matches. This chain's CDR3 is CASSQTGAGELFF. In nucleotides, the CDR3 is TGTGCCAGCAGTCAAACAGGGGCCGGGGAGCTGTTTTTT.

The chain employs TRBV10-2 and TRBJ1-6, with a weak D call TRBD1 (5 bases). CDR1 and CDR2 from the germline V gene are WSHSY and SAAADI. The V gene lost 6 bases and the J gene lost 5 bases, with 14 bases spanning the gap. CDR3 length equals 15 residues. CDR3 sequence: CASRYDRVNNSPLHF. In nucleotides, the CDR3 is TGCGCCAGCAGATACGACAGAGTCAATAATTCACCCCTCCACTTT.

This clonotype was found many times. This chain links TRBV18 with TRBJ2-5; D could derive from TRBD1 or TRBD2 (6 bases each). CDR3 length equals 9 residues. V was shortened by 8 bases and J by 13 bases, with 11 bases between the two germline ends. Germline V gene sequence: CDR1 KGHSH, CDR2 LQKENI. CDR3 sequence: CASRGHPYF. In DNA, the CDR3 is TGTGCCAGCCGGGGGCATCCGTACTTC.

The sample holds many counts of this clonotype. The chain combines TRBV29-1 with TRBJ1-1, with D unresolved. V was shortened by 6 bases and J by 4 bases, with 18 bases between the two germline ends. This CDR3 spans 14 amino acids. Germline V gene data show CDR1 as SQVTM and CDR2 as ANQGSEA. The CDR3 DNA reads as TGCAGCGTCAATACCGGGCCGATGGGCACTGAAGCTTTCTTT. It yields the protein CSVNTGPMGTEAFF.

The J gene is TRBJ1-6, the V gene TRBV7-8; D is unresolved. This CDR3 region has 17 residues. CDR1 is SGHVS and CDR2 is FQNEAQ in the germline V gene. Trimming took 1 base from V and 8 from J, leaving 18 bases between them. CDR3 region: CASSLDGQQSGYSPLHF. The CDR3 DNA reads TGTGCCAGCAGCTTAGATGGGCAGCAATCGGGGTATTCACCCCTCCACTTT.

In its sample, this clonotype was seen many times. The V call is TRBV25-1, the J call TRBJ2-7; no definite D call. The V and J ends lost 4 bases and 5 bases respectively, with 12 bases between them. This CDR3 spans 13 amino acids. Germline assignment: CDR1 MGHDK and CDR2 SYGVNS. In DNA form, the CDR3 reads TGTGCCAGCAGTGTCGACCTCAGCAACGAGCAGTACTTC. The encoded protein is CASSVDLSNEQYF.

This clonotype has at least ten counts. The CDR3: CASRTAIKHTEAFF. Written as DNA, the CDR3 is TGTGCCAGCAGGACAGCGATAAAACACACTGAAGCTTTCTTT. The V call is TRBV27, the J call TRBJ1-1, with D possibly matching TRBD1 (5 bases). The germline V and J ends were trimmed by 6 bases and 3 bases, with 14 bases remaining between them. Germline V gives CDR1 MNHEY, CDR2 SMNVEV (reference sequence). This CDR3 contains 14 residues.

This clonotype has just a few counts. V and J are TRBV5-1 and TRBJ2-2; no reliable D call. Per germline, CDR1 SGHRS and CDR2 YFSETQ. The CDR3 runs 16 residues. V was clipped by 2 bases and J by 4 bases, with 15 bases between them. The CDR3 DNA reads TGCGCCAGCAGCTTCCCGGGCAGGAGAAGCACCGGGGAGCTGTTTTTT. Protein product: CASSFPGRRSTGELFF.

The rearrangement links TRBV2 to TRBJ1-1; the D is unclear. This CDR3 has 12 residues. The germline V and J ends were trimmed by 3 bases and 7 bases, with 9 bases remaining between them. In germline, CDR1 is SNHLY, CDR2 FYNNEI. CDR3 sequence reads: CASSDPRSEAFF. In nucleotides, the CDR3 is TGTGCCAGCAGTGACCCGCGGAGTGAAGCTTTCTTT.

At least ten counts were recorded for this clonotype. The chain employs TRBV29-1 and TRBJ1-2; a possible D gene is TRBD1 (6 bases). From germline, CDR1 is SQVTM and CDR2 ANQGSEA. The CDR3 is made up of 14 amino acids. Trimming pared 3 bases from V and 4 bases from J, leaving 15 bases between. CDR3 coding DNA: TGCAGCGTTGAGGGGACACACCAAATCTATGGCTACACCTTC. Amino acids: CSVEGTHQIYGYTF.

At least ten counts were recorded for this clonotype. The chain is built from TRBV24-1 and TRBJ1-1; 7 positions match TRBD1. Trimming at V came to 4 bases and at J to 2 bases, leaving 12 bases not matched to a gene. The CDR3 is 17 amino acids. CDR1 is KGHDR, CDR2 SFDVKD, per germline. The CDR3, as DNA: TGTGCCACCAGTGACCTAACAGGGGAAGAGGGTAACACTGAAGCTTTCTTT. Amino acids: CATSDLTGEEGNTEAFF.

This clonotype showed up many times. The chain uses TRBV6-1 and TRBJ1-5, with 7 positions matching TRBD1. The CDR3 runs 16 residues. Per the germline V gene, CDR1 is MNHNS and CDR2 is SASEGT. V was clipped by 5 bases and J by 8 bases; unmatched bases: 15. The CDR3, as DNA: TGTGCCAGCAGTCCCTCTCGACAGGGCGGGAAGGAGCCCCAGCATTTT. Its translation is CASSPSRQGGKEPQHF.

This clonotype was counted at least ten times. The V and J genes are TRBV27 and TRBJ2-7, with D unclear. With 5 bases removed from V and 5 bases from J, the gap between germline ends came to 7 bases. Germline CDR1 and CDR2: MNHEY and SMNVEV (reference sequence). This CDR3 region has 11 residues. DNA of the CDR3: TGTGCCAGCAGTACGATTCACGAGCAGTACTTC. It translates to CASSTIHEQYF.

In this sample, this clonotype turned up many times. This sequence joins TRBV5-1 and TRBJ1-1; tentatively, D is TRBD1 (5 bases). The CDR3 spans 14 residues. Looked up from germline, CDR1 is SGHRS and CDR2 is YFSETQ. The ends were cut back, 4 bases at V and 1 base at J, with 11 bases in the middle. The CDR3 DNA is TGCGCCAGCAGCCCCATGGGGCCGAACACTGAAGCTTTCTTT. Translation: CASSPMGPNTEAFF.

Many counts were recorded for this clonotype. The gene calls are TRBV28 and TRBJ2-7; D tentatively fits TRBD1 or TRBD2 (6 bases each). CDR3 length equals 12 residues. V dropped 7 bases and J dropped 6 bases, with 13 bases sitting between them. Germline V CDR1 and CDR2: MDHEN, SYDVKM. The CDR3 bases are TGTGCCAGCACGGGGGCCAGAAGCGAGCAGTACTTC. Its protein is CASTGARSEQYF.

The CDR3, as DNA: TGTGCCACCAGTGAAACGGGACAGGGGGAGACCCAGTACTTC. Amino acids: CATSETGQGETQYF. This chain links TRBV24-1 with TRBJ2-5, with 10 nucleotides matching TRBD1. The V and J ends lost 4 bases and 5 bases, in that order; junction bases with no gene match: 3. Germline V CDR1 and CDR2: KGHDR, SFDVKD. The CDR3 sequence is 14 residues long.